The TCR beta chain under discussion was sequenced for a study of shared clonotypes between healthy human individuals. Naive-designated CD8 cells lacked CD45RO, were positively enriched for CCR7, and omitted terminally differentiated effector memory CD45RA+ cells. The donors, all of them Caucasian adults, lived in Nashville, Tennessee. A deep-level run was used for the assay. Genomic DNA of every subset was divided equally among multiple immunoSEQ plates. Authors' processing steps: From ImmunoSEQ came sequences covering only the junction and carrying no quality scores, so filtering differed. Using immunoSEQ multiplex PCR, the repertoire was profiled, and TCRdb retains in-frame clones only, with some absent. That table gives V, J and clone size, and the DNA gave D and trimming. The sample consists of 2 million or so clones, about 95% of them appearing once. The CDR3 extends over 13 amino acids. In germline, CDR1 is SNHLY, CDR2 FYNNEI. Germline trimming cut 7 bases from V and 3 bases from J; bases unmatched to any gene: 6.

The sequence was obtained from a man aged 18-30 years in good health. The sequenced material came from naive CD8+ T cells sorted from blood. The chain joins TRBV2 to TRBJ2-7; 7 positions match TRBD2. The CDR3 nucleotides read TGTGCCAGCAAAGCGGGACTCAGCTACGAGCAGTACTTC. Translated: CASKAGLSYEQYF.